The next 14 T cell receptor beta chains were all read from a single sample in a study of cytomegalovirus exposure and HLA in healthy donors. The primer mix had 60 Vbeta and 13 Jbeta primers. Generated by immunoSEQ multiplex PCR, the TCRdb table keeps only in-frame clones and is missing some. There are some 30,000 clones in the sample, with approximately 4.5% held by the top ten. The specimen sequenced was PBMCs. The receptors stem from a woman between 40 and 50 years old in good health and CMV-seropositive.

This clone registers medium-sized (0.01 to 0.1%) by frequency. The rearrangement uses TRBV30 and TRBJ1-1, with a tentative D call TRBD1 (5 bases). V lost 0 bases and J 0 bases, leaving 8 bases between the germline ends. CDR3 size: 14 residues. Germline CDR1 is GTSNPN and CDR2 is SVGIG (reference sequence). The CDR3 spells CAWSVGHLNTEAFF. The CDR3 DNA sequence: TGTGCCTGGAGTGTAGGACACTTGAACACTGAAGCTTTCTTT.

CDR3 in amino acids: CASRGGATPGTSGRSSYEQYF. In nucleotides, the CDR3 is TGTGCCAGTAGGGGGGGCGCTACGCCCGGGACTAGCGGGAGGAGCTCCTACGAGCAGTACTTC. The rearrangement uses TRBV19 and TRBJ2-7; 15 bases are a match to TRBD2. V was clipped by 6 bases and J by 0 bases; unmatched bases: 18. Germline V gene data show CDR1 as LNHDA and CDR2 as SQIVND (reference sequence). This CDR3 contains 21 residues.

CDR3 sequence (DNA): TGTGCCAGCAGTTTACCGGGACAGGGGGGGTCATACGAGCAGTACTTC. Its protein is CASSLPGQGGSYEQYF. The rearrangement joins TRBV28 to TRBJ2-7; 11 bases are shared with TRBD1. Germline lookup yields CDR1 MDHEN and CDR2 SYDVKM. CDR3 length: 16 amino acids. J was trimmed by 4 bases and V by 2 bases; bases with no gene match: 7.

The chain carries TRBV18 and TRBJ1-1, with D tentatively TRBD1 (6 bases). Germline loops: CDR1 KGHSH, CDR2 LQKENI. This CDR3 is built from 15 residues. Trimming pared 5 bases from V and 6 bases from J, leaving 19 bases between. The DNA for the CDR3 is TGTGCCAGCTCATCCTCGACAGGTACTTATCCTGAAGCTTTCTTT. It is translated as CASSSSTGTYPEAFF.

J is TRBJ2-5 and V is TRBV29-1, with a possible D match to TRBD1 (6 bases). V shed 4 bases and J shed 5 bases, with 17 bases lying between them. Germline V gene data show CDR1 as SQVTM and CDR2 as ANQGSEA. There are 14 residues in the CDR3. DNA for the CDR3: TGCAGCGTTGCTGGGTCGAGGGGGATGGAGACCCAGTACTTC. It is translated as CSVAGSRGMETQYF.

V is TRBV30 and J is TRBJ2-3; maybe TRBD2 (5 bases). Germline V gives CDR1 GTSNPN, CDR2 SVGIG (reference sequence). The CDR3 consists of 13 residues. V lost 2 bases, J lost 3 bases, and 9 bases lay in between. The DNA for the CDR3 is TGTGCCTGGAGTTCTAGCTGGACAGATACGCAGTATTTT. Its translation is CAWSSSWTDTQYF.

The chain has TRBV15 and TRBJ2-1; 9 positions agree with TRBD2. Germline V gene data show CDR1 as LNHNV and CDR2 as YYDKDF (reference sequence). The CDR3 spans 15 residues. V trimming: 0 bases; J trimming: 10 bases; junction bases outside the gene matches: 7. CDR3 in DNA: TGTGCCACCAGCAGAGATCTTGCGGGAGGGCAGGAGCAGTTCTTC. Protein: CATSRDLAGGQEQFF.

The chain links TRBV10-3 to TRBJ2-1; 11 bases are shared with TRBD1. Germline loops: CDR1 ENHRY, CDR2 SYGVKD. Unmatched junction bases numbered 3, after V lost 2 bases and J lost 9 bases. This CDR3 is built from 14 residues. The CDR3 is CAISEGQGASEQFF. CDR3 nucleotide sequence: TGTGCCATCAGTGAGGGACAGGGGGCGAGTGAGCAGTTCTTC.

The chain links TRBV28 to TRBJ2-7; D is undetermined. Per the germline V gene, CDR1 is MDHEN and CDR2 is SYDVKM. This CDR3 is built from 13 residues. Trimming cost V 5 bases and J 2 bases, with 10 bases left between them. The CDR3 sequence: CASSPPQPYEQYF. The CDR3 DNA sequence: TGTGCCAGCAGTCCGCCACAACCCTACGAGCAGTACTTC.

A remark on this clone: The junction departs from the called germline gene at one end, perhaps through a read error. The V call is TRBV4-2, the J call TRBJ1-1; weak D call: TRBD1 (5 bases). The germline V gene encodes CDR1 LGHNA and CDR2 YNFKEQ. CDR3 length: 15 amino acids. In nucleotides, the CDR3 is TGTGCCAGCAGTCAAGATCCAGGGCGGCGAAGTGAAGCTTTCTTT. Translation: CASSQDPGRRSEAFF.

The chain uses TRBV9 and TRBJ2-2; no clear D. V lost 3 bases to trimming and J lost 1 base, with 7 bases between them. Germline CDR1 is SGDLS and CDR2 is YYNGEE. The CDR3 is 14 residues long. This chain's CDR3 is CASSATQNTGELFF. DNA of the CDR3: TGTGCCAGCAGCGCGACACAGAACACCGGGGAGCTGTTTTTT.

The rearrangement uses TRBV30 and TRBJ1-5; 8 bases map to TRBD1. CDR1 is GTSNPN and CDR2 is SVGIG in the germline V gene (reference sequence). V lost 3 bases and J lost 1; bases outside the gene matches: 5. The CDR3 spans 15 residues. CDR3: CAWSAYRGSNQPQHF. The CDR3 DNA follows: TGTGCCTGGAGCGCATACAGGGGGAGCAATCAGCCCCAGCATTTT.

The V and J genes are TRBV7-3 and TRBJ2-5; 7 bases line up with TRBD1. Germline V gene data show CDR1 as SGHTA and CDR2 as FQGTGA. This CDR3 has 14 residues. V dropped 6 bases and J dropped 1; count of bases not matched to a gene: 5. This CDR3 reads CASSPGQVQETQYF. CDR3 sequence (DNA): TGTGCCAGCAGTCCCGGACAGGTCCAAGAGACCCAGTACTTC. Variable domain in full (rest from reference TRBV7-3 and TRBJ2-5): GAGVSQTPSNKVTEKGKYVELRCDPISGHTALYWYRQSLGQGPEFLIYFQGTGAADDSGLPNDRFFAVRPEGSVSTLKIQRTERGDSAVYLCASSPGQVQETQYFGPGTRLLVL.

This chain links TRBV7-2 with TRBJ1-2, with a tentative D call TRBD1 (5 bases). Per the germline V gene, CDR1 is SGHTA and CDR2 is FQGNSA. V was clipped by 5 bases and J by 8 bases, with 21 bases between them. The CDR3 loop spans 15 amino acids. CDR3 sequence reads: CASSITGRARGGYTF. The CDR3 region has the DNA TGTGCCAGCAGCATAACTGGACGAGCCCGGGGGGGCTACACCTTC.